What follows are 10 T cell receptor beta chains derived from one specimen sequenced in a study of cytomegalovirus exposure and HLA in healthy donors. The PCR used 60 Vbeta and 13 Jbeta primers. Clones were read by immunoSEQ multiplex PCR, and TCRdb kept only the in-frame ones, dropping some. The table includes about 110,000 clones, roughly 70% detected once. What was sequenced was PBMCs. These receptors came from a male donor in good health and CMV-seropositive.

V usage is TRBV27 and J usage is TRBJ1-1; possibly TRBD1 for D (6 bases). V was clipped by 4 bases and J by 7 bases, with 22 bases between them. The CDR3 loop spans 16 amino acids. Germline V gene data show CDR1 as MNHEY and CDR2 as SMNVEV (reference sequence). The CDR3 is CASSSVGTGRISEAFF. The CDR3 coding sequence is TGTGCCAGCAGTTCGGTCGGTACAGGGAGAATAAGTGAAGCTTTCTTT.

This chain connects TRBV15 to TRBJ2-3; TRBD2 agrees at 7 bases. J gave up 2 bases and V 0 bases, and 8 bases lay outside the gene matches. Germline V lookup: CDR1 LNHNV, CDR2 YYDKDF (reference sequence). This CDR3 is 17 amino acids long. CDR3 loop: CATSRDIQRGFTDTQYF. The CDR3 DNA reads TGTGCCACCAGCAGAGATATACAGCGGGGATTCACAGATACGCAGTATTTT.

Regarding this clone: The same CDR3 arises from other DNA sequences in this sample as well. The chain uses TRBV7-9 and TRBJ1-3, with 10 bases fitting TRBD1. This CDR3 has 18 residues. Germline-derived CDR1 and CDR2 are SEHNR and FQNEAQ (reference sequence). The ends lost 5 bases at V and 2 bases at J; junction bases unmatched: 12. This CDR3 reads CASSLRPGTGEAGNTIYF. The CDR3 coding sequence is TGTGCCAGCAGCCTCCGTCCCGGGACAGGGGAGGCTGGAAACACCATATATTTT.

This clone occurred once. The chain recombines TRBV18 with TRBJ1-4; TRBD1 matches 8 bases. CDR1 KGHSH and CDR2 LQKENI come from the germline V gene. V gave up 1 base and J gave up 1 base; unmatched junction bases: 2. The CDR3 consists of 16 residues. The CDR3 sequence: CASSPLGQGTNEKLFF. CDR3 in DNA: TGTGCCAGCTCACCACTAGGACAGGGAACTAATGAAAAACTGTTTTTT.

The gene calls are TRBV12-5 and TRBJ2-3, with D possibly matching TRBD2 (6 bases). Germline V CDR1 and CDR2: LGHNT, FRNRAP. Trimming shortened V by 6 bases and J by 1 base, and 23 bases separated the two germline ends. This CDR3 has 18 amino acids. This CDR3 is CASGAAGPYTGRTDTQYF. In DNA form, the CDR3 reads TGTGCTAGTGGAGCCGCGGGGCCCTATACCGGTCGCACAGATACGCAGTATTTT.

The rearrangement joins TRBV2 to TRBJ2-7; 11 bases map to TRBD1. The trim removed 8 bases at V and 8 bases at J, leaving 11 bases unmatched. Germline values: CDR1 SNHLY, CDR2 FYNNEI. This CDR3 spans 14 amino acids. As DNA, the CDR3 is TGTGCCAGCGACAAACCCCGGGACAGGGGGAAGCAGTACTTC. Its translation: CASDKPRDRGKQYF. The complete variable domain, with remaining parts taken from reference TRBV2 and TRBJ2-7, reads EPEVTQTPSHQVTQMGQEVILRCVPISNHLYFYWYRQILGQKVEFLVSFYNNEISEKSEIFDDQFSVERPDGSNFTLKIRSTKLEDSAMYFCASDKPRDRGKQYFGPGTRLTVT.

The chain joins TRBV4-3 to TRBJ2-1; D is perhaps TRBD2 (6 bases). The germline CDR1 and CDR2 sequences are LGHNA and YSLEER. This CDR3 spans 17 amino acids. V lost 0 bases and J lost 4, with 16 bases in between. The CDR3 reads CASSQDLSRDSYNEQFF. The CDR3 coding sequence is TGCGCCAGCAGCCAAGATCTTTCGCGGGATTCATACAATGAGCAGTTCTTC.

V gene TRBV4-2 combines with J gene TRBJ2-7; 8 bases align to TRBD2. Germline V gene sequence: CDR1 LGHNA, CDR2 YNFKEQ. CDR3 size: 15 residues. The V and J ends lost 0 bases and 4 bases, in that order; junction bases with no gene match: 5. CDR3 sequence (DNA): TGTGCCAGCAGCCAAGATGGCGGGGGGAGATACGAGCAGTACTTC. Its translation: CASSQDGGGRYEQYF.

The CDR3 sequence is CASSQRWGQEKLFF. In nucleotides, the CDR3 is TGCGCCAGCAGCCAACGGTGGGGGCAGGAAAAACTGTTTTTT. V and J are TRBV4-3 and TRBJ1-4, with a weak D call TRBD1 (6 bases). The germline V and J ends were trimmed by 2 bases and 8 bases, with 12 bases remaining between them. The CDR3 contains 14 residues. Germline lookup yields CDR1 LGHNA and CDR2 YSLEER.

This clone was detected a few times. The chain carries TRBV5-1 and TRBJ1-1, with 8 bases lining up with TRBD1. Germline values: CDR1 SGHRS, CDR2 YFSETQ. Losses at the gene ends were 1 base for V and 1 base for J; bases not matched to a gene: 3. The CDR3 consists of 15 residues. DNA of the CDR3: TGCGCCAGCAGCTTGCTGGGGACAGGGAACACTGAAGCTTTCTTT. This gives the protein CASSLLGTGNTEAFF.